The TCR beta chain under discussion was sequenced for a study of blood T cell repertoires in COVID-19. This clone came up once. Participants reported their clinical history, and cohort assignment relied on those reports. In the source study's methods: Amplification with reference gene primers provided the estimates of nucleated cell counts. Data came from immunoSEQ multiplex PCR; TCRdb stores just in-frame clones and leaves some out. V, J and clone size are those of that table, while D and trimming were read from the DNA. Among some 400,000 clones, 85% to 90% were seen once, and the ten largest hold 0.95% to 1.3%. V lost 5 bases and J lost 7, with 15 bases in between. The CDR3 extends over 13 amino acids. Per germline, CDR1 MNHEY and CDR2 SVGAGI.

The sample consisted of PBMCs or T cells enriched from blood (not recorded which). This chain links TRBV6-5 with TRBJ2-7; perhaps TRBD1 as D (5 bases). The clonotype comes from a man aged 25 to 40 who had recovered from COVID-19. CDR3 in DNA: TGTGCCAGCAGTCTAGGGCCAGGGTTTGAGCAGTACTTC. It specifies CASSLGPGFEQYF.